Listed below are T cell receptor beta chains from one sample, sequenced in a study of cytomegalovirus exposure and HLA in healthy donors. Sequencing was performed with immunoSEQ multiplex PCR; in TCRdb, only in-frame clones are kept and a portion is missing. The sample contains 200,000 or so clones, more than 65% of which appear only once. Sequences were obtained from PBMCs. These TCRs come from a man between 45 and 60 years old in good health and CMV-seronegative. Each CDR3 is given with its conserved first and last residue. A D gene is named only where the DNA matches it firmly. Some rows mark clone size as missing; the rest say once, few, many or name a class of expanded clone.

D gene: -
V gene: TRBV9
J gene: TRBJ2-5
clone size: -
CDR3 DNA: TGTGCCAGCAGCGGGACAGTCGGCCAAGAGACCCAGTACTTC
CDR3 protein: CASSGTVGQETQYF

D gene: -
V gene: TRBV6-6
J gene: TRBJ1-5
clone size: -
CDR3 DNA: TGTGCCAGCTTCGAGAGGGAGGGCAATCAGCCCCAGCATTTT
CDR3 protein: CASFEREGNQPQHF

D gene: TRBD1
V gene: TRBV6-1
J gene: TRBJ1-2
clone size: -
CDR3 DNA: TGTGCCAGCAGACCACAGGGGAGCTTGGACTATGGCTACACCTTC
CDR3 protein: CASRPQGSLDYGYTF

D gene: -
V gene: TRBV5-6
J gene: TRBJ2-2
clone size: -
CDR3 DNA: TGTGCCAGCAGCTTGCCAGGGCTTGAAATCCCCGGGGAGCTGTTTTTT
CDR3 protein: CASSLPGLEIPGELFF

D gene: TRBD1
V gene: TRBV19
J gene: TRBJ2-3
clone size: -
CDR3 DNA: TGTGCCAGTAGTATAGATCGCCGACAGGGGCCCCGGGCAGATACGCAGTATTTT
CDR3 protein: CASSIDRRQGPRADTQYF

D gene: TRBD2
V gene: TRBV27
J gene: TRBJ2-1
clone size: -
CDR3 DNA: TGTGCCAGCAGGCTAGGGACTAGCGGGAACAATGAGCAGTTCTTC
CDR3 protein: CASRLGTSGNNEQFF

D gene: TRBD2
V gene: TRBV5-1
J gene: TRBJ2-1
clone size: -
CDR3 DNA: TGCGCCAGCAGTGCGGGAGGGAACAATGAGCAGTTCTTC
CDR3 protein: CASSAGGNNEQFF

D gene: -
V gene: TRBV18
J gene: TRBJ1-1
clone size: -
CDR3 DNA: TGTGCCAGCTCAGAACAGGAGGGCACTGAAGCTTTCTTT
CDR3 protein: CASSEQEGTEAFF

D gene: -
V gene: TRBV25-1
J gene: TRBJ1-6
clone size: -
CDR3 DNA: TGTGCCAGCCGGGCAAAGGGAGGATCCTATAATTCACCCCTCCACTTT
CDR3 protein: CASRAKGGSYNSPLHF

D gene: TRBD1
V gene: TRBV27
J gene: TRBJ2-1
clone size: -
CDR3 DNA: TGTGCCGGCCCCCCCCTCTCGACAAGACAGGGTGGTTCCTACAATGAGCAGTTCTTC
CDR3 protein: CAGPPLSTRQGGSYNEQFF

D gene: TRBD1
V gene: TRBV9
J gene: TRBJ2-7
clone size: -
CDR3 DNA: TGTGCCAGCAGCGGGGGGCCTCGACGGACAGGGGACCACGAGCAGTACTTC
CDR3 protein: CASSGGPRRTGDHEQYF

D gene: -
V gene: TRBV27
J gene: TRBJ1-4
clone size: -
CDR3 DNA: TGTGCCAGCAGTTTAAGTTTCGGGACAAATGGTGAAAAACTGTTTTTT
CDR3 protein: CASSLSFGTNGEKLFF

D gene: TRBD2
V gene: TRBV6-1
J gene: TRBJ2-7
clone size: -
CDR3 DNA: TGTGCCAGCTCGGCGGGGGGCAGTTACTACGAGCAGTACTTC
CDR3 protein: CASSAGGSYYEQYF

D gene: TRBD1
V gene: TRBV4-1
J gene: TRBJ1-1
clone size: -
CDR3 DNA: TGCGCCAGCAGCCAAGGGGGACAGGGCGGAAATGAAGCTTTCTTT
CDR3 protein: CASSQGGQGGNEAFF

D gene: -
V gene: TRBV2
J gene: TRBJ2-7
clone size: -
CDR3 DNA: TGTGCCAGCAGTGAACGGAGGGACGAGCAGTACTTC
CDR3 protein: CASSERRDEQYF

D gene: -
V gene: TRBV30
J gene: TRBJ2-2
clone size: -
CDR3 DNA: TGTGCCTGGGCCCCTCTGGCTAGCCGGAACACCGGGGAGCTGTTTTTT
CDR3 protein: CAWAPLASRNTGELFF

D gene: TRBD2
V gene: TRBV7-8
J gene: TRBJ2-1
clone size: -
CDR3 DNA: TGTGCCAGCAGCCAAGCGGGAGTCGATTTCTTC
CDR3 protein: CASSQAGVDFF

D gene: -
V gene: TRBV2
J gene: TRBJ1-4
clone size: -
CDR3 DNA: TGTGCCAGCAGTGCAGAACAGGGACCAAAACTGTTTTTT
CDR3 protein: CASSAEQGPKLFF

D gene: -
V gene: TRBV29-1
J gene: TRBJ1-2
clone size: -
CDR3 DNA: TGCAGCGTCCTACCAGGGTTAACTAACTATGGCTACACCTTC
CDR3 protein: CSVLPGLTNYGYTF

D gene: -
V gene: TRBV15
J gene: TRBJ1-3
clone size: -
CDR3 DNA: TGTGCCACCAGCAGAGGGTTGGGCCAGGGCGTAGCCACCATATATTTT
CDR3 protein: CATSRGLGQGVATIYF

D gene: TRBD1
V gene: TRBV7-8
J gene: TRBJ2-7
clone size: -
CDR3 DNA: TGTGCCAGCAGCTTAAGGGGACAGGGGCTCTACGAGCAGTACTTC
CDR3 protein: CASSLRGQGLYEQYF

D gene: TRBD1
V gene: TRBV28
J gene: TRBJ2-1
clone size: -
CDR3 DNA: TGTGCCAGCAGTTTAGGGACAGGGGGGCACAATGAGCAGTTCTTC
CDR3 protein: CASSLGTGGHNEQFF

D gene: -
V gene: TRBV7-2
J gene: TRBJ2-3
clone size: few
CDR3 DNA: TGTGCCAGCAGCTTGGACTGGGTGGCAGATACGCAGTATTTT
CDR3 protein: CASSLDWVADTQYF

D gene: -
V gene: TRBV4-2
J gene: TRBJ2-7
clone size: -
CDR3 DNA: TGTGCCAGCAGCCCCGGGGTCGGGAGATACGAGCAGTACTTC
CDR3 protein: CASSPGVGRYEQYF

D gene: TRBD2
V gene: TRBV10-1
J gene: TRBJ2-3
clone size: -
CDR3 DNA: TGCGCCAGCACCGCGAACCCCCGGGACTATAGTCACACAGATACGCAGTATTTT
CDR3 protein: CASTANPRDYSHTDTQYF

D gene: -
V gene: TRBV9
J gene: TRBJ1-4
clone size: few
CDR3 DNA: TGTGCCAGCAGCGTAGGGCAGAATAATGAAAAACTGTTTTTT
CDR3 protein: CASSVGQNNEKLFF

D gene: TRBD2
V gene: TRBV6-5
J gene: TRBJ2-4
clone size: -
CDR3 DNA: TGTGCCAGCAGTTACACCATAGCGGGAAAGGAGAACATTCAGTACTTC
CDR3 protein: CASSYTIAGKENIQYF

D gene: -
V gene: TRBV30
J gene: TRBJ2-7
clone size: -
CDR3 DNA: TGTGCCTGGGAGTTCAACCGGGACACGGCCTACGAGCAGTACTTC
CDR3 protein: CAWEFNRDTAYEQYF

D gene: -
V gene: TRBV19
J gene: TRBJ1-1
clone size: -
CDR3 DNA: TGTGCCAGTAGTGGGGGGGGAGTGAACACTGAAGCTTTCTTT
CDR3 protein: CASSGGGVNTEAFF

D gene: TRBD1
V gene: TRBV6-5
J gene: TRBJ2-3
clone size: -
CDR3 DNA: TGTGCCAGCAGACAGGGGGCTGGCACAGATACGCAGTATTTT
CDR3 protein: CASRQGAGTDTQYF